This T cell receptor beta chain was identified in a study of cytomegalovirus exposure and HLA in healthy donors. Study-level results: An Asian-associated ancestry cluster reportedly showed fewer N-insertions than the roughly 700-donor mean in a later analysis. Being indistinguishable, some V segments were excluded, TRBV6-2 and TRBV6-3 among them. Among CMV-associated TCR beta chains, most appeared HLA-restricted in a later analysis.

Per the germline V gene, CDR1 is SGHVS and CDR2 is FQNEAQ. The CDR3 consists of 16 residues. Trimming took 5 bases from V and 1 from J; bases not matched to a gene: 8. As to this clone: Its antigen is not known.

Both 60 Vbeta primers and 13 Jbeta primers went into the PCR. The authors' processing: It was a later analysis that counted roughly 80 million unique TCR beta chains, of which some 10 million were shared. Assay used: immunoSEQ multiplex PCR; TCRdb lists only in-frame clones, some missing. V, J and clone size reflect that table, while D and trimming were determined from the DNA. This sample yields 130,000 to 150,000 clones, of which around 78% are seen a single time; approximately 2.5% belongs to the top ten. This clonotype was sampled from a woman under 30 in good health and CMV-seropositive. The specimen sequenced was PBMCs. V and J are TRBV7-8 and TRBJ1-1, with 9 nucleotides matching TRBD1. Written as DNA, the CDR3 is TGTGCCAGCAGCCTCGGACAGGGGCGCCCGAACACTGAAGCTTTCTTT. Translating gives CASSLGQGRPNTEAFF.